The 29 T cell receptor beta chains reported below all come from one sample, sequenced in a study of blood T cell repertoires in COVID-19 (dated by TCRdb to 2020 to 2022). Receptor amplification or capture employed the immunoSEQ multiplex PCR assay. TCRdb took over this immuneACCESS table, retaining in-frame rearrangements with V and J assigned. Such tables are incomplete; in checked studies, under half of the missing clones stem from an unresolved V gene, and the remainder is unexplained. The sample table lists 140,000 or so clones, 85% to 90% of them with a count of one. Approximately 10% of the sample goes to the ten largest clones. Material: PBMCs or T cells enriched from blood (not recorded which). The receptors shown here come from a man in his 60s who had recovered from COVID-19.

The chain has TRBV6-6 and TRBJ2-7; 14 bases agree with TRBD2. V lost 5 bases and J lost 7; bases outside the gene matches: 4. The germline gives CDR1 MNHNY, CDR2 SVGAGI (reference sequence). CDR3 length equals 14 residues. For the CDR3, the DNA is TGTGCCAGCAGTCAGGGACTAGCGGGAGAAGAGCAGTACTTC. It translates to CASSQGLAGEEQYF.

The V and J genes are TRBV4-1 and TRBJ2-7; no firm D call. The CDR3 runs 13 residues. V was trimmed by 3 bases and J by 3 bases, leaving 9 bases between them. The germline V gene encodes CDR1 MGHRA and CDR2 YSYEKL. DNA of the CDR3: TGCGCCAGCAGCCAGCTACCCTACTACGAGCAGTACTTC. Translating gives CASSQLPYYEQYF.

This clone was recorded a few times. The chain uses TRBV3-1 (or the pseudogene TRBV3-2) and TRBJ1-2; 7 positions agree with TRBD1. The CDR3 is 16 amino acids. The V gene's germline CDR1 is LGHDT and CDR2 YNNKEL (reference sequence). The V and J ends lost 1 base and 5 bases, in that order; junction bases with no gene match: 10. This chain's CDR3 is CASSQAGQDRRYGYTF. The CDR3 nucleotides read TGTGCCAGCAGCCAAGCAGGCCAGGACAGGCGTTATGGCTACACCTTC.

The rearrangement uses TRBV6-1 and TRBJ1-2; weak D call: TRBD1 (5 bases). Trimming took 1 base from V and 5 from J, leaving 11 bases between them. The CDR3 is 14 residues long. Germline V gives CDR1 MNHNS, CDR2 SASEGT. CDR3 in DNA: TGTGCCAGCAGTGAAGAGGGGCCGAGATATGGCTACACCTTC. This encodes CASSEEGPRYGYTF.

The chain joins TRBV5-1 to TRBJ2-7; no clear D. The CDR3 sequence is 12 residues long. Trimming took 0 bases from V and 7 from J, leaving 8 bases between them. Germline V gene sequence: CDR1 SGHRS, CDR2 YFSETQ. The CDR3 is CASSLGGFEQYF. The CDR3, as DNA: TGCGCCAGCAGCTTGGGAGGCTTTGAGCAGTACTTC.

For the CDR3, the DNA is TGTGCCAGCAGCTTCCTCGATACGGTGCTCTATGGCTACACCTTC. Translation: CASSFLDTVLYGYTF. The chain has TRBV7-9 and TRBJ1-2; D gene ambiguous. This CDR3 is built from 15 residues. V lost 3 bases, J lost 4 bases, and 15 bases lay in between. Germline CDR1 and CDR2: SEHNR and FQNEAQ (reference sequence).

In this sample, this clone turned up once. The rearrangement links TRBV9 to TRBJ2-1; 10 bases fit TRBD2. From germline, CDR1 is SGDLS and CDR2 YYNGEE. Germline trimming cut 4 bases from V and 3 bases from J; bases unmatched to any gene: 4. This CDR3 has 15 amino acids. The CDR3 region has the DNA TGTGCCAGCAGCTTAGCGGGGGGACTCTACAATGAGCAGTTCTTC. Encoded protein: CASSLAGGLYNEQFF. Supplemented by reference TRBV9 and TRBJ2-1, the full variable domain reads DSGVTQTPKHLITATGQRVTLRCSPRSGDLSVYWYQQSLDQGLQFLIQYYNGEERAKGNILERFSAQQFPDLHSELNLSSLELGDSALYFCASSLAGGLYNEQFFGPGTRLTVL.

The V call is TRBV7-8, the J call TRBJ2-1; D might be TRBD2 (6 bases). From germline, CDR1 is SGHVS and CDR2 FQNEAQ. The CDR3 runs to 14 residues. Trimming stripped 3 bases from V and 5 bases from J, with 11 bases between. CDR3 protein: CASSFGTPNNEQFF. For the CDR3, the DNA is TGTGCCAGCAGCTTCGGGACTCCTAACAATGAGCAGTTCTTC.

This chain connects TRBV5-1 to TRBJ2-1; D unresolved. This CDR3 region has 13 residues. Per the germline V gene, CDR1 is SGHRS and CDR2 is YFSETQ. V lost 4 bases and J 5 bases, leaving 10 bases between the germline ends. CDR3 in DNA: TGCGCCAGCAGCATTGCTAGGCACAATGAGCAGTTCTTC. This translates into CASSIARHNEQFF.

V usage is TRBV7-8 and J usage is TRBJ2-7, with a tentative D call TRBD1 (6 bases). V was pared by 5 bases and J by 0 bases, with 11 bases between. The V gene's germline CDR1 is SGHVS and CDR2 FQNEAQ. This CDR3 contains 14 residues. The chain's CDR3 is CASSPQGTSYEQYF. For the CDR3, the DNA is TGTGCCAGCAGCCCCCAGGGGACCTCCTACGAGCAGTACTTC.

This chain joins TRBV7-3 and TRBJ2-2; 8 bases agree with TRBD1. CDR1 is SGHTA and CDR2 is FQGTGA in the germline V gene. CDR3 length: 15 amino acids. J was trimmed by 5 bases and V by 1 base; bases with no gene match: 3. The CDR3 sequence is CASSLKTGGTGELFF. CDR3 nucleotide sequence: TGTGCCAGCAGCTTAAAAACAGGGGGGACCGGGGAGCTGTTTTTT. The whole variable domain, filled in from reference TRBV7-3 and TRBJ2-2, reads GAGVSQTPSNKVTEKGKYVELRCDPISGHTALYWYRQSLGQGPEFLIYFQGTGAADDSGLPNDRFFAVRPEGSVSTLKIQRTERGDSAVYLCASSLKTGGTGELFFGEGSRLTVL.

This sequence joins TRBV2 and TRBJ2-7; a weak D match, TRBD2 (5 bases). There are 15 residues in the CDR3. CDR1 and CDR2 (germline): SNHLY, FYNNEI. The V end was cut by 1 base, the J end by 3 bases, with 13 bases between. The DNA for the CDR3 is TGTGCCAGCAGTGAAGGGCCGAGGGAGCACTACGAGCAGTACTTC. As protein: CASSEGPREHYEQYF.

This chain connects TRBV19 to TRBJ2-5; the D gene is possibly TRBD1 (6 bases). Trimming left V 5 bases short and J 2 bases short, with 12 bases between. Germline lookup yields CDR1 LNHDA and CDR2 SQIVND (reference sequence). The CDR3 has 14 amino acids. For the CDR3, the DNA is TGTGCCAGTAGTCTCCGGACAGATCAAGAGACCCAGTACTTC. As protein: CASSLRTDQETQYF.

J is TRBJ1-2 and V is TRBV30, with 7 bases matching TRBD1. Germline V CDR1 and CDR2: GTSNPN, SVGIG (reference sequence). The CDR3 has 12 amino acids. The CDR3 bases are TGTGCGGAGGGGGCAGGGTCGTATGGCTACACCTTC. Its protein is CAEGAGSYGYTF.

This chain joins TRBV12-3 or TRBV12-4 and TRBJ1-3; a possible D gene is TRBD1 (5 bases). Trimming shortened V by 7 bases and J by 16 bases, and 11 bases separated the two germline ends. The CDR3 contains 9 residues. The CDR3 nucleotides read TGTGCCAGCATCACGGGGGAGTATTTT. This encodes CASITGEYF.

The V call is TRBV15, the J call TRBJ2-7; no firm D call. V was clipped by 0 bases and J by 5 bases, with 11 bases between them. This CDR3 spans 14 amino acids. CDR1 LNHNV and CDR2 YYDKDF come from the germline V gene (reference sequence). The chain's CDR3 is CATSRDIGSDEQYF. CDR3 nucleotides: TGTGCCACCAGCAGAGATATCGGCAGCGACGAGCAGTACTTC.

CDR3 DNA: TGTGCCAGCAGCTCGACCGGGACAATGTACACCTTC. Amino acid sequence: CASSSTGTMYTF. The rearrangement links TRBV7-9 to TRBJ1-2, with D maybe TRBD1 (6 bases). Germline V gene sequence: CDR1 SEHNR, CDR2 FQNEAQ (reference sequence). The CDR3 contains 12 residues. V was trimmed by 4 bases and J by 11 bases, leaving 14 bases between them.

The chain combines TRBV1 with TRBJ1-4; the table's D call of TRBD1 was not tested on the DNA. TRBV1 is flagged as a pseudogene. The CDR3 consists of 16 residues. The CDR3 sequence is CTSSQDLARHHEKLFF. The CDR3 bases are TGCACCAGCAGCCAAGATCTCGCACGACATCATGAAAAACTGTTTTTT.

J is TRBJ1-5 and V is TRBV28, with D tentatively TRBD1 (5 bases). Germline V gene data show CDR1 as MDHEN and CDR2 as SYDVKM. This CDR3 is built from 17 residues. V lost 1 base and J lost 1, with 14 bases in between. CDR3 residues: CASSLSSGIRSNQPQHF. Here the CDR3 DNA reads TGTGCCAGCAGTTTATCCTCAGGGATAAGGAGCAATCAGCCCCAGCATTTT.

The genes are TRBV5-8 and TRBJ1-2; 7 bases map to TRBD1. The CDR3 covers 16 residues. Trimming cost V 3 bases and J 4 bases; bases outside gene matches: 12. Germline V gene sequence: CDR1 SGHTS, CDR2 YDEGEE. CDR3 DNA sequence: TGTGCCAGCAGCTCCGCCACAAATGACAGGGCCTATGGCTACACCTTC. Residues: CASSSATNDRAYGYTF.

The chain is built from TRBV28 and TRBJ1-5; TRBD1 agrees at 11 bases. CDR1 is MDHEN, CDR2 SYDVKM, per germline. The CDR3 is 16 residues long. V lost 5 bases and J lost 2; bases outside the gene matches: 5. CDR3 sequence (DNA): TGTGCCAGCAGTCCACCGGGACAGGGGGGCAATCAGCCCCAGCATTTT. Protein: CASSPPGQGGNQPQHF.

The chain links TRBV4-1 to TRBJ2-7, with 7 bases matching TRBD2. The germline gives CDR1 MGHRA, CDR2 YSYEKL. The V segment lost 1 base and the J segment 3 bases; nucleotides outside the gene matches: 6. This CDR3 is 15 amino acids long. Here the CDR3 DNA reads TGCGCCAGCAGCCAAGCCCCGGGAGGAGTCTACGAGCAGTACTTC. This gives the protein CASSQAPGGVYEQYF.

As DNA, the CDR3 is TGTGCCAGCACCACGGACTCTTCACCCCTCCACTTT. Translation: CASTTDSSPLHF. V usage is TRBV12-3 or TRBV12-4 and J usage is TRBJ1-6; D unresolved. V dropped 7 bases and J dropped 9 bases, with 10 bases sitting between them. This CDR3 has 12 residues.

J is TRBJ1-6 and V is TRBV7-2; maybe TRBD1 (6 bases). This CDR3 region has 14 residues. Trimming cost V 1 base and J 9 bases, with 10 bases left between them. The germline gives CDR1 SGHTA, CDR2 FQGNSA. The CDR3 reads CASSLGQGISPLHF. The DNA for the CDR3 is TGTGCCAGCAGCTTAGGCCAGGGGATTTCACCCCTCCACTTT.

The V call is TRBV7-2, the J call TRBJ2-7; D uncertain. The CDR3 runs to 13 residues. Germline lookup yields CDR1 SGHTA and CDR2 FQGNSA. V gave up 1 base and J gave up 2 bases, with 6 bases separating them. CDR3: CASSLGLAYEQYF. The CDR3 region has the DNA TGTGCCAGCAGCTTAGGGCTAGCCTACGAGCAGTACTTC.

The chain combines TRBV5-4 with TRBJ2-5, with 8 bases matching TRBD1. J gave up 5 bases and V 5 bases, and 8 bases lay outside the gene matches. Germline assignment: CDR1 SGHNT and CDR2 YYREEE (reference sequence). The CDR3 length is 14 residues. CDR3 in amino acids: CASRMDRAQETQYF. CDR3 sequence (DNA): TGTGCCAGCAGGATGGACAGGGCTCAGGAGACCCAGTACTTC.

V usage is TRBV2 and J usage is TRBJ1-5, with D possibly TRBD1 on 6 matching bases. Trimming cost V 9 bases and J 7 bases, with 16 bases left between them. This CDR3 is built from 13 residues. Germline V CDR1 and CDR2: SNHLY, FYNNEI. The CDR3 spells CASREGGGQPQHF. DNA for the CDR3: TGTGCCAGTCGTGAAGGGGGAGGGCAGCCCCAGCATTTT.

The V gene is TRBV29-1, the J gene TRBJ2-7; D is perhaps TRBD1 (5 bases). The CDR3 runs 12 residues. Germline CDR1 SQVTM, CDR2 ANQGSEA. V was pared by 6 bases and J by 0 bases, with 9 bases between. CDR3 bases: TGCAGCGTCGTAAGGGGCTCCTACGAGCAGTACTTC. Its translation: CSVVRGSYEQYF.

The chain links TRBV18 to TRBJ2-5; tentatively, D is TRBD2 (5 bases). Germline V gene sequence: CDR1 KGHSH, CDR2 LQKENI. Trimming removed 4 bases at V and 4 bases at J, with 10 bases between. The CDR3 runs to 13 residues. CDR3 nucleotides: TGTGCCAGCTCACTCCCCGAGGGAGAGACCCAGTACTTC. Protein product: CASSLPEGETQYF. The full variable domain, completed using reference TRBV18 and TRBJ2-5, is NAGVMQNPRHLVRRRGQEARLRCSPMKGHSHVYWYRQLPEEGLKFMVYLQKENIIDESGMPKERFSAEFPKEGPSILRIQQVVRGDSAAYFCASSLPEGETQYFGPGTRLLVL.